This is a list of T cell receptor beta chains from one sample in a study of blood T cell repertoires in COVID-19. Clones were read by immunoSEQ multiplex PCR, and TCRdb kept only the in-frame ones, dropping some. This table holds just under 40,000 clones, less than 85% found once. The sample consisted of peripheral blood. The receptors originated from a man aged 70-80 years with acute or convalescent COVID-19. CDR3s include the opening cysteine and the closing phenylalanine or tryptophan. Fields, in order: CDR3 protein, CDR3 DNA, D gene, V gene, clone size, J gene. The D gene is left open where the match is weak. Clone size is not always given. Where it is, it says once, few, many or a class for expanded clones.

CDR3 protein: CASSPRTSGSAEQYF; CDR3 DNA: TGTGCCAGCAGCCCCCGGACTAGCGGGAGCGCGGAGCAGTACTTC; D gene: TRBD2; V gene: TRBV9; clone size: .; J gene: TRBJ2-7
CDR3 protein: CATSDGQGRGTQYF; CDR3 DNA: TGTGCCACCAGTGACGGACAGGGCCGAGGAACCCAGTACTTC; D gene: TRBD1; V gene: TRBV24-1; clone size: .; J gene: TRBJ2-5
CDR3 protein: CASSPPDSAGQETQYF; CDR3 DNA: TGTGCCAGCAGCCCACCGGACTCGGCGGGCCAAGAGACCCAGTACTTC; D gene: .; V gene: TRBV13; clone size: .; J gene: TRBJ2-5
CDR3 protein: CASSEGQGGKNIQYF; CDR3 DNA: TGCGCCAGCAGTGAGGGGCAGGGGGGTAAAAACATTCAGTACTTC; D gene: .; V gene: TRBV10-1; clone size: .; J gene: TRBJ2-4
CDR3 protein: CASRRQGGTEAFF; CDR3 DNA: TGTGCCAGCAGAAGACAGGGGGGCACTGAAGCTTTCTTT; D gene: TRBD1; V gene: TRBV28; clone size: .; J gene: TRBJ1-1
CDR3 protein: CASSSRAGTAAQETQYF; CDR3 DNA: TGTGCCAGCAGCTCCCGGGCCGGGACAGCAGCTCAAGAGACCCAGTACTTC; D gene: TRBD1; V gene: TRBV11-2; clone size: few; J gene: TRBJ2-5
CDR3 protein: CASSPPYSKETQYF; CDR3 DNA: TGTGCCAGCTCACCACCGTACAGCAAAGAGACCCAGTACTTC; D gene: .; V gene: TRBV18; clone size: .; J gene: TRBJ2-5
CDR3 protein: CASRQGGQEKLFF; CDR3 DNA: TGTGCCAGCAGACAGGGGGGTCAAGAAAAACTGTTTTTT; D gene: TRBD1; V gene: TRBV28; clone size: .; J gene: TRBJ1-4
CDR3 protein: CASSSGGSENEQFF; CDR3 DNA: TGTGCCAGCAGCTCCGGAGGGAGTGAGAATGAGCAGTTCTTC; D gene: .; V gene: TRBV7-2; clone size: .; J gene: TRBJ2-1
CDR3 protein: CASSGTGQGVYEQYF; CDR3 DNA: TGTGCCAGCAGTGGGACGGGACAGGGGGTCTACGAGCAGTACTTC; D gene: TRBD1; V gene: TRBV28; clone size: .; J gene: TRBJ2-7
CDR3 protein: CASSPNPGIQNTEAFF; CDR3 DNA: TGTGCCAGCTCACCAAACCCAGGGATCCAGAACACTGAAGCTTTCTTT; D gene: .; V gene: TRBV18; clone size: .; J gene: TRBJ1-1
CDR3 protein: CASSESGGGQPQHF; CDR3 DNA: TGTGCCAGCAGTGAAAGTGGGGGGGGGCAGCCCCAGCATTTT; D gene: .; V gene: TRBV6-4; clone size: once; J gene: TRBJ1-5
CDR3 protein: CAVGRGPDYEQYF; CDR3 DNA: TGTGCCGTTGGTCGAGGTCCAGACTACGAGCAGTACTTC; D gene: .; V gene: TRBV10-3; clone size: once; J gene: TRBJ2-7
CDR3 protein: CASSVGNSGTGETQYF; CDR3 DNA: TGTGCCAGCAGCGTAGGTAATAGCGGGACCGGAGAGACCCAGTACTTC; D gene: TRBD2; V gene: TRBV9; clone size: .; J gene: TRBJ2-5
CDR3 protein: CASSLGAGNTEAFF; CDR3 DNA: TGTGCCAGCAGTTTGGGGGCAGGGAACACTGAAGCTTTCTTT; D gene: .; V gene: TRBV28; clone size: once; J gene: TRBJ1-1
CDR3 protein: CASSSWTGGNQPQHF; CDR3 DNA: TGTGCCAGCAGTTCGTGGACAGGGGGCAATCAGCCCCAGCATTTT; D gene: TRBD1; V gene: TRBV28; clone size: .; J gene: TRBJ1-5
CDR3 protein: CASSVGSNYNEQFF; CDR3 DNA: TGCGCCAGCAGCGTTGGGAGTAACTACAATGAGCAGTTCTTC; D gene: .; V gene: TRBV5-1; clone size: .; J gene: TRBJ2-1
CDR3 protein: CASSSPGLAGYNEQFF; CDR3 DNA: TGTGCCAGCAGTTCTCCGGGACTAGCGGGGTACAATGAGCAGTTCTTC; D gene: TRBD2; V gene: TRBV27; clone size: .; J gene: TRBJ2-1
CDR3 protein: CASTPHSGNGYEQYF; CDR3 DNA: TGTGCCAGCACCCCCCACAGCGGGAACGGCTACGAGCAGTACTTC; D gene: TRBD2; V gene: TRBV7-2; clone size: .; J gene: TRBJ2-7
CDR3 protein: CASIRDESGPGGEQFF; CDR3 DNA: TGTGCCAGCATCCGGGATGAGAGCGGCCCCGGGGGTGAGCAGTTCTTC; D gene: .; V gene: TRBV2; clone size: .; J gene: TRBJ2-1
CDR3 protein: CASSSHGLVQAGELFF; CDR3 DNA: TGTGCCAGCAGTTCCCATGGACTAGTTCAGGCTGGGGAGCTGTTTTTT; D gene: TRBD2; V gene: TRBV27; clone size: .; J gene: TRBJ2-2
CDR3 protein: CASGRDSQETQYF; CDR3 DNA: TGTGCTAGTGGACGGGACAGTCAAGAGACCCAGTACTTC; D gene: TRBD1; V gene: TRBV12-5; clone size: .; J gene: TRBJ2-5
CDR3 protein: CASSTAGDYNEQFF; CDR3 DNA: TGTGCCAGCAGTACAGCGGGAGACTACAATGAGCAGTTCTTC; D gene: TRBD2; V gene: TRBV28; clone size: once; J gene: TRBJ2-1
CDR3 protein: CASSLPRGLAGGWSGELFF; CDR3 DNA: TGTGCCAGCAGCTTACCTCGGGGACTAGCGGGAGGTTGGAGCGGGGAGCTGTTTTTT; D gene: TRBD2; V gene: TRBV7-8; clone size: .; J gene: TRBJ2-2
CDR3 protein: CASSLPRDRGLVSLHF; CDR3 DNA: TGTGCCAGCAGCTTACCCCGGGACAGGGGGCTCGTATCCCTCCACTTT; D gene: TRBD1; V gene: TRBV7-9; clone size: .; J gene: TRBJ1-6
CDR3 protein: CASSPAYEQYF; CDR3 DNA: TGTGCCAGCAGCCCGGCCTACGAGCAGTACTTC; D gene: .; V gene: TRBV7-8; clone size: .; J gene: TRBJ2-7
CDR3 protein: CASTATGVEQYF; CDR3 DNA: TGTGCCAGCACCGCGACAGGGGTGGAGCAGTACTTC; D gene: TRBD1; V gene: TRBV6-6; clone size: .; J gene: TRBJ2-7
CDR3 protein: CASSEDRSGGAGNQPQHF; CDR3 DNA: TGTGCCAGCAGTGAGGACAGGTCAGGAGGGGCCGGCAATCAGCCCCAGCATTTT; D gene: TRBD1; V gene: TRBV6-1; clone size: .; J gene: TRBJ1-5
CDR3 protein: CASSPELAANTGELFF; CDR3 DNA: TGTGCCAGCTCACCAGAACTAGCGGCCAACACCGGGGAGCTGTTTTTT; D gene: TRBD2; V gene: TRBV18; clone size: .; J gene: TRBJ2-2
CDR3 protein: CASSASSGETYEQYF; CDR3 DNA: TGTGCCAGCAGCGCCTCTAGCGGGGAAACCTACGAGCAGTACTTC; D gene: TRBD2; V gene: TRBV7-9; clone size: .; J gene: TRBJ2-7
CDR3 protein: CASSLPRGTRSTGELFF; CDR3 DNA: TGTGCCAGCAGTTTACCACGTGGGACTAGGTCCACCGGGGAGCTGTTTTTT; D gene: TRBD2; V gene: TRBV28; clone size: .; J gene: TRBJ2-2
CDR3 protein: CASSWGHYNEQFF; CDR3 DNA: TGTGCCAGCAGCTGGGGACATTACAATGAGCAGTTCTTC; D gene: .; V gene: TRBV12-3/TRBV12-4; clone size: .; J gene: TRBJ2-1
CDR3 protein: CASSLGGTGGYNEQFF; CDR3 DNA: TGCGCCAGCAGCTTGGGCGGGACAGGGGGCTACAATGAGCAGTTCTTC; D gene: TRBD1; V gene: TRBV5-1; clone size: .; J gene: TRBJ2-1
CDR3 protein: CASSELAGSSYEQYF; CDR3 DNA: TGCGCCAGCAGCGAACTAGCGGGGTCTTCCTACGAGCAGTACTTC; D gene: TRBD2; V gene: TRBV5-1; clone size: .; J gene: TRBJ2-7
CDR3 protein: CASSWGASGIGEQYF; CDR3 DNA: TGTGCCAGCAGCTGGGGGGCTAGCGGGATTGGCGAGCAGTACTTC; D gene: TRBD2; V gene: TRBV5-4; clone size: once; J gene: TRBJ2-7
CDR3 protein: CSVDLRHDNEQFF; CDR3 DNA: TGCAGCGTTGACCTCAGACACGACAATGAGCAGTTCTTC; D gene: .; V gene: TRBV29-1; clone size: few; J gene: TRBJ2-1
CDR3 protein: CASSVEVGTSGSANTGELFF; CDR3 DNA: TGTGCCAGCAGCGTAGAGGTTGGGACTAGCGGGAGCGCGAACACCGGGGAGCTGTTTTTT; D gene: TRBD2; V gene: TRBV9; clone size: .; J gene: TRBJ2-2
CDR3 protein: CASSLPGTGSDYGYTF; CDR3 DNA: TGTGCCAGCAGCCTCCCCGGGACAGGGTCAGACTATGGCTACACCTTC; D gene: TRBD1; V gene: TRBV5-6; clone size: .; J gene: TRBJ1-2
CDR3 protein: CASSHLTAESGKLFF; CDR3 DNA: TGTGCCAGCAGCCACCTGACAGCCGAGAGTGGAAAACTGTTTTTT; D gene: .; V gene: TRBV4-2; clone size: .; J gene: TRBJ1-4